The 26 T cell receptor beta chains in this list originate from one sample, sequenced in a study of T-cell memory formation after mild COVID-19. One entry per CDR3 protein, called by TCRdb with MiXCR from the 5' RACE reads. The table records 300,000 to 400,000 distinct CDR3 sequences, 10% to 15% of them present only once. Sequencing was done on a sample of PBMCs or a T cell subset sorted from them (not recorded which). These receptors originate from a man aged 18-30 years who had mild COVID-19 (a few samples of this study predate the infection). Cell type and time point are not known.

This clonotype appeared many times. The V and J genes are TRBV7-2 and TRBJ2-3; D unresolved. The V and J ends lost 0 bases and 2 bases respectively, with 6 bases between them. The CDR3 has 14 amino acids. Germline V CDR1 and CDR2: SGHTA, FQGNSA. CDR3 amino acids: CASSLAAYTDTQYF. The CDR3 nucleotides read TGTGCCAGCAGCTTAGCGGCTTACACAGATACGCAGTATTTT.

The table lists this clonotype with a few counts. The V gene is TRBV27, the J gene TRBJ2-7, with D perhaps TRBD2 (6 bases). CDR1 and CDR2 (germline): MNHEY, SMNVEV (reference sequence). This CDR3 has 12 amino acids. The V and J ends lost 7 bases and 7 bases respectively, with 14 bases between them. Written as DNA, the CDR3 is TGTGCCAGCACCCTGTGGGGGGTGGAGCAGTACTTC. Protein product: CASTLWGVEQYF.

This clonotype was seen many times. This chain links TRBV5-5 with TRBJ2-1, with 7 bases identical to TRBD1. The J segment lost 5 bases and the V segment lost 3 bases, leaving 5 bases of the junction unmatched. The CDR3 is made up of 14 amino acids. Germline lookup yields CDR1 SGHKS and CDR2 YYEKEE (reference sequence). The CDR3 here is CASSWFTGDNEQFF. The CDR3, as DNA: TGTGCCAGCAGCTGGTTTACAGGGGACAATGAGCAGTTCTTC.

This clonotype was seen repeatedly, ten times or more. The CDR3 DNA reads TGTGCCAGCAGCTCCGACAGAACAGATACGCAGTATTTT. This translates into CASSSDRTDTQYF. V is TRBV7-3 and J is TRBJ2-3; tentatively, D is TRBD1 (5 bases). Germline lookup yields CDR1 SGHTA and CDR2 FQGTGA. This CDR3 is 13 amino acids long. Trimming stripped 4 bases from V and 3 bases from J, with 8 bases between.

The rearrangement uses TRBV10-3 and TRBJ2-3; D is unclear. CDR1 and CDR2 (germline): ENHRY, SYGVKD. CDR3 length: 12 residues. Trimming pared 5 bases from V and 0 bases from J, leaving 3 bases between. The CDR3 loop is CAISTSTDTQYF. CDR3 DNA sequence: TGTGCCATCAGTACTAGCACAGATACGCAGTATTTT.

This clonotype has just a few counts. The chain is built from TRBV5-4 and TRBJ2-5; D possibly corresponds to TRBD2 (5 bases). From germline, CDR1 is SGHNT and CDR2 YYREEE (reference sequence). This CDR3 has 15 amino acids. The V and J ends lost 4 bases and 1 base respectively, with 14 bases between them. The CDR3: CASSPEVRAQETQYF. CDR3 nucleotide sequence: TGTGCCAGCAGCCCGGAGGTGAGGGCCCAAGAGACCCAGTACTTC.

The chain links TRBV5-1 to TRBJ2-2, with TRBD1 as a possible D gene (6 bases). From germline, CDR1 is SGHRS and CDR2 YFSETQ. Trimming removed 0 bases from V and 5 bases from J, with 8 bases in between. The CDR3 loop spans 14 amino acids. CDR3 DNA sequence: TGCGCCAGCAGCTTGGAGGGGGAGACCGGGGAGCTGTTTTTT. Protein: CASSLEGETGELFF.

The CDR3 DNA is TGTGCCAGCAGTCGCTTTTCGGGGGCAACTAATGAAAAACTGTTTTTT. Protein sequence: CASSRFSGATNEKLFF. The chain uses TRBV6-5 and TRBJ1-4, with D tentatively TRBD1 (5 bases). Germline CDR1 MNHEY, CDR2 SVGAGI. The CDR3 has 16 amino acids. V was clipped by 5 bases and J by 0 bases, with 13 bases between them.

The CDR3 coding sequence is TGTGCCACCAGCGACGGCGCCGGGTGGCAAGAGACCCAGTACTTC. This encodes CATSDGAGWQETQYF. V usage is TRBV24-1 and J usage is TRBJ2-5; D is uncertain. Trimming cost V 7 bases and J 2 bases, with 16 bases left between them. The CDR3 is 15 residues long. Per the germline V gene, CDR1 is KGHDR and CDR2 is SFDVKD.

Only a few counts were recorded for this clonotype. The gene calls are TRBV20-1 and TRBJ1-2; 7 bases agree with TRBD1. Germline loops: CDR1 DFQATT, CDR2 SNEGSKA (reference sequence). The CDR3 contains 15 residues. The trim removed 4 bases at V and 4 bases at J, leaving 12 bases unmatched. CDR3 DNA sequence: TGCAGTGCTAAACAAAAGACAGGGCCCCTCTATGGCTACACCTTC. Translation: CSAKQKTGPLYGYTF.

The rearrangement uses TRBV4-3 and TRBJ2-2, with D perhaps matching TRBD1 or TRBD2 (5 bases each). This CDR3 has 18 amino acids. Germline V gene sequence: CDR1 LGHNA, CDR2 YSLEER. Trimming left V 0 bases short and J 1 base short, with 15 bases between. CDR3 residues: CASSQDSGTLRNTGELFF. The CDR3 coding sequence is TGCGCCAGCAGCCAAGACTCGGGGACCCTAAGGAACACCGGGGAGCTGTTTTTT.

The chain employs TRBV30 and TRBJ2-7; unclear D gene. V lost 3 bases and J 7 bases, leaving 10 bases between the germline ends. Germline loops: CDR1 GTSNPN, CDR2 SVGIG (reference sequence). The CDR3 has 11 amino acids. This CDR3 reads CAWSPGGEQYF. DNA for the CDR3: TGTGCCTGGAGCCCGGGTGGGGAGCAGTACTTC.

The V call is TRBV12-3 or TRBV12-4, the J call TRBJ1-6; unclear D gene. CDR3 length: 14 amino acids. Trimming cost V 6 bases and J 9 bases, with 15 bases left between them. This chain's CDR3 is CASRHDRSGSPLHF. DNA of the CDR3: TGTGCCAGCAGACACGACCGATCGGGTTCACCCCTCCACTTT.

This clonotype was observed a few times. The V and J genes are TRBV6-4 and TRBJ1-5; D not certain. Deletions cut 2 bases from V and 1 base from J, with 6 bases between. CDR3 length equals 14 residues. The V gene's germline CDR1 is MRHNA and CDR2 SNTAGT. The CDR3 nucleotides read TGTGCCAGCAGTGACGGGCGGAGCAATCAGCCCCAGCATTTT. It is translated as CASSDGRSNQPQHF.

There are a few counts of this clonotype. V and J are TRBV20-1 and TRBJ1-2; the D is unclear. CDR3 length equals 12 residues. V was pared by 3 bases and J by 2 bases, with 7 bases between. CDR1 DFQATT and CDR2 SNEGSKA come from the germline V gene (reference sequence). Here the CDR3 DNA reads TGCAGTGCTAGTGGTCAGAACTATGGCTACACCTTC. It is translated as CSASGQNYGYTF.

The V and J genes are TRBV6-6 and TRBJ1-6; D may be TRBD1 (5 bases). Trimming removed 2 bases at V and 8 bases at J, with 10 bases between. The germline gives CDR1 MNHNY, CDR2 SVGAGI (reference sequence). The CDR3 spans 14 residues. The CDR3 DNA follows: TGTGCCAGCAGTTACCCAGGGAATTATTCACCCCTCCACTTT. Translated, it gives CASSYPGNYSPLHF.

This clonotype was seen more than once but under ten times. This chain links TRBV9 with TRBJ2-1; 8 bases map to TRBD1. CDR3 size: 14 residues. Trimming at V came to 7 bases and at J to 5 bases, leaving 8 bases not matched to a gene. Germline CDR1 is SGDLS and CDR2 is YYNGEE. CDR3 region: CASSIQGAHNEQFF. The CDR3 coding sequence is TGTGCCAGCTCCATCCAGGGGGCCCACAATGAGCAGTTCTTC.

The CDR3 region is CASSLESSRTDTQYF. The CDR3 nucleotides read TGTGCCAGCAGCTTGGAGTCTAGCCGCACAGATACGCAGTATTTT. The V call is TRBV5-6, the J call TRBJ2-3, with a weak D call TRBD2 (5 bases). Trimming removed 0 bases at V and 1 base at J, with 9 bases between. The CDR3 extends over 15 amino acids. Germline CDR1 is SGHDT and CDR2 is YYEEEE.

V gene TRBV4-2 combines with J gene TRBJ1-6; TRBD1 is a possible D gene (6 bases). V lost 0 bases, J lost 6 bases, and 18 bases lay in between. Germline V gene data show CDR1 as LGHNA and CDR2 as YNFKEQ. The CDR3 is 18 residues long. The CDR3 spells CASSQEGGSGTRNSPLHF. The CDR3 DNA sequence: TGTGCCAGCAGCCAAGAAGGGGGATCAGGGACGCGTAATTCACCCCTCCACTTT.

This clonotype was counted ten times or more. The chain is built from TRBV7-2 and TRBJ2-6; unclear D gene. The V gene lost 2 bases and the J gene lost 3 bases, with 5 bases spanning the gap. CDR3 length: 14 residues. In germline, CDR1 is SGHTA, CDR2 FQGNSA. As DNA, the CDR3 is TGTGCCAGCAGCTTACCCCGTGGGGCCAACGTCCTGACTTTC. Protein product: CASSLPRGANVLTF.

This clonotype appeared many times. V gene TRBV10-3 combines with J gene TRBJ2-3, with D possibly TRBD2 on 5 matching bases. This CDR3 spans 17 amino acids. The germline V gene encodes CDR1 ENHRY and CDR2 SYGVKD. V was cut by 0 bases and J by 3 bases, with 16 bases left in between. In nucleotides, the CDR3 is TGTGCCATCAGTGAGTCTTCGGGATGGGGAAGGACAGATACGCAGTATTTT. Translating gives CAISESSGWGRTDTQYF.

The table lists this clonotype with a few counts. The V and J genes are TRBV6-2 or TRBV6-3 and TRBJ2-1; D call uncertain. Germline V gene data show CDR1 as MNHEY and CDR2 as SVGEGT. Trimming took off 2 bases at V and 9 bases at J, with 8 bases between the two ends. The length of the CDR3 is 12 residues. CDR3 bases: TGTGCCAGCAGTTACGGTTTTGGTGAGCAGTTCTTC. Protein product: CASSYGFGEQFF.

In DNA form, the CDR3 reads TGTGCCACCAAGGGGTTGGGCGGGGAGCTGTTTTTT. Its translation is CATKGLGGELFF. The V call is TRBV15, the J call TRBJ2-2; a possible D gene is TRBD1 (5 bases). CDR1 is LNHNV and CDR2 is YYDKDF in the germline V gene (reference sequence). The ends were cut back, 7 bases at V and 7 bases at J, with 10 bases in the middle. There are 12 residues in the CDR3. The full variable domain, in which reference TRBV15 and TRBJ2-2 provide the parts outside the CDR3, is DAMVIQNPRYQVTQFGKPVTLSCSQTLNHNVMYWYQQKSSQAPKLLFHYYDKDFNNEADTPDNFQSRRPNTSFCFLDIRSPGLGDTAMYLCATKGLGGELFFGEGSRLTVL.

This clonotype was seen a few times. The V gene is TRBV5-1, the J gene TRBJ2-1; D call uncertain. V was cut by 4 bases and J by 2 bases, with 10 bases left in between. Germline V gene data show CDR1 as SGHRS and CDR2 as YFSETQ. The CDR3 is 14 residues long. CDR3 protein: CASSLTLTYNEQFF. For the CDR3, the DNA is TGCGCCAGCAGCCTGACCCTCACCTACAATGAGCAGTTCTTC.

This clonotype was seen many times. The V call is TRBV7-2, the J call TRBJ2-3, with D uncertain. The CDR3 contains 14 residues. Trimming removed 5 bases from V and 2 bases from J, with 11 bases in between. Germline loops: CDR1 SGHTA, CDR2 FQGNSA. The CDR3 DNA sequence: TGTGCCAGCAGCGGCCGGACGGTCACAGATACGCAGTATTTT. Protein product: CASSGRTVTDTQYF.

This chain uses TRBV29-1 with TRBJ1-2; D is uncertain. In germline, CDR1 is SQVTM, CDR2 ANQGSEA. V lost 4 bases and J 8 bases, leaving 8 bases between the germline ends. The CDR3 has 10 amino acids. CDR3 residues: CSVGFLGYTF. DNA of the CDR3: TGCAGCGTTGGTTTTCTCGGCTACACCTTC.